The 20 T cell receptor beta chains presented below share a single source sample, sequenced in a study of Ad26.COV2.S vaccination and SARS-CoV-2 variants (dated by TCRdb to about 2021). Taken with the paper, the label for treatment or condition translates to: 15 to 20 received Ad26.COV2.S at low or high dose, single or two shots; about 5 received placebo; per-sample allocation not given. For vaccine and placebo recipients, the sequenced repertoires came from samples collected on day 63 after the first injection. Libraries came from the immunoSEQ multiplex PCR assay. TCRdb took over this immuneACCESS table, retaining in-frame rearrangements with V and J assigned. Such tables are incomplete; in checked studies, under half of the missing clones stem from an unresolved V gene, and the remainder is unexplained. Within this sample are more than 300,000 clones, with 88% of them counted one time only. The biggest ten clones account for 6.4% of the sample.

Sequences were derived from peripheral blood, sampled in a trial of Ad26.COV2.S vaccine versus placebo. Receptors were obtained from a person aged 18-65 years who received the Ad26.COV2.S COVID-19 vaccine or a placebo.

The chain combines TRBV28 with TRBJ2-2; 10 positions agree with TRBD1. Germline CDR1 is MDHEN and CDR2 is SYDVKM. The CDR3 has 13 amino acids. Losses at the gene ends were 8 bases for V and 6 bases for J; bases not matched to a gene: 3. The CDR3 DNA sequence: TGTGCCAGCTCCGGGACAGGGGCCGGGGAGCTGTTTTTT. Its protein product is CASSGTGAGELFF.

The V call is TRBV6-5, the J call TRBJ2-7, with TRBD2 matching over 13 bases. The CDR3 has 15 amino acids. Losses at the gene ends were 7 bases for V and 1 base for J; bases not matched to a gene: 4. Germline V gene sequence: CDR1 MNHEY, CDR2 SVGAGI. CDR3 sequence: CASTGLAGVSYEQYF. CDR3 sequence (DNA): TGTGCCAGCACCGGACTAGCGGGAGTTTCCTACGAGCAGTACTTC.

The V gene is TRBV28, the J gene TRBJ1-5, with a possible D match to TRBD1 (5 bases). Trimming removed 3 bases from V and 6 bases from J, with 21 bases in between. The CDR3 is made up of 17 amino acids. Germline V CDR1 and CDR2: MDHEN, SYDVKM. As DNA, the CDR3 is TGTGCCAGCAGTTTGGCGTTGGGGCAGGGTGGCGGTCAGCCCCAGCATTTT. Translated: CASSLALGQGGGQPQHF.

The chain combines TRBV25-1 with TRBJ1-5; D not resolved. Germline V gives CDR1 MGHDK, CDR2 SYGVNS. The CDR3 sequence is 12 residues long. Trimming left V 4 bases short and J 4 bases short, with 5 bases between. The CDR3 region is CASSVSNQPQHF. CDR3 DNA: TGTGCCAGCAGTGTCAGTAATCAGCCCCAGCATTTT.

This clone was observed a handful of times. The V and J genes are TRBV12-3 or TRBV12-4 and TRBJ1-2; D is ambiguous. The CDR3 is made up of 13 amino acids. Trimming stripped 1 base from V and 4 bases from J, with 7 bases between. Here the CDR3 reads CASSLGLIYGYTF. CDR3 bases: TGTGCCAGCAGTTTAGGACTGATCTATGGCTACACCTTC.

The CDR3 reads CASSLYPTPNNEQFF. As DNA, the CDR3 is TGTGCCAGCAGCTTGTATCCGACCCCCAACAATGAGCAGTTCTTC. The gene calls are TRBV5-5 and TRBJ2-1; D remains ambiguous. The CDR3 is made up of 15 amino acids. Trimming pared 1 base from V and 5 bases from J, leaving 13 bases between. The germline V gene has CDR1 SGHKS and CDR2 YYEKEE (reference sequence).

The V gene is TRBV6-5, the J gene TRBJ2-5; a weak D match, TRBD1 (7 bases). The CDR3 is 13 amino acids. Trimming pared 6 bases from V and 7 bases from J, leaving 15 bases between. Germline V gene data show CDR1 as MNHEY and CDR2 as SVGAGI. As DNA, the CDR3 is TGTGCCAGCAGGGGAACAGGGGAGGCGACCCAGTACTTC. Amino acid sequence: CASRGTGEATQYF.

Only a few counts were recorded for this clone. The V gene is TRBV5-6, the J gene TRBJ1-6; 7 bases map to TRBD1. After removal of 3 bases from V and 10 bases from J, the junction contained 10 bases not matched to a gene. CDR1 is SGHDT and CDR2 is YYEEEE in the germline V gene. The CDR3 extends over 15 amino acids. The CDR3 nucleotides read TGTGCCAGCAGCTCGTTGAAGGGGGCCGGGTCACCCCTCCACTTT. Protein sequence: CASSSLKGAGSPLHF.

The chain recombines TRBV28 with TRBJ2-7, with 9 bases fitting TRBD1. CDR1 is MDHEN, CDR2 SYDVKM, per germline. This CDR3 comprises 15 residues. The V gene end was trimmed by 4 bases and the J gene end by 3 bases; junction bases not matched to a gene: 7. CDR3 nucleotides: TGTGCCAGCAGTTACTCGGGACAGGGTGTCTACGAGCAGTACTTC. Encoded protein: CASSYSGQGVYEQYF. Variable domain in full (rest from reference TRBV28 and TRBJ2-7): DVKVTQSSRYLVKRTGEKVFLECVQDMDHENMFWYRQDPGLGLRLIYFSYDVKMKEKGDIPEGYSVSREKKERFSLILESASTNQTSMYLCASSYSGQGVYEQYFGPGTRLTVT.

The rearrangement joins TRBV6-4 to TRBJ2-1; 7 nucleotides match TRBD2. Trimming at V came to 0 bases and at J to 2 bases, leaving 4 bases not matched to a gene. CDR1 MRHNA and CDR2 SNTAGT come from the germline V gene. The CDR3 spans 16 residues. The CDR3 here is CASSDSAGEAYNEQFF. As DNA, the CDR3 is TGTGCCAGCAGTGACTCGGCGGGAGAAGCCTACAATGAGCAGTTCTTC.

The J gene is TRBJ1-6, the V gene TRBV5-4; no firm D call. V lost 1 base to trimming and J lost 7 bases, with 9 bases between them. The CDR3 extends over 14 amino acids. Looked up from germline, CDR1 is SGHNT and CDR2 is YYREEE (reference sequence). CDR3 in amino acids: CASSLLGGNSPLHF. The CDR3 DNA sequence: TGTGCCAGCAGCTTGCTAGGAGGGAATTCACCCCTCCACTTT.

V is TRBV4-1 and J is TRBJ1-1, with 7 bases identical to TRBD1. V lost 0 bases and J lost 7; bases outside the gene matches: 8. The CDR3 is 15 amino acids. In germline, CDR1 is MGHRA, CDR2 YSYEKL. CDR3 protein: CASSQEEGAFSEAFF. The CDR3 region has the DNA TGCGCCAGCAGCCAAGAAGAGGGGGCATTCAGTGAAGCTTTCTTT.

The CDR3 DNA follows: TGCGCCAGCAGCCAAGAACACGGGATGAACTATGGCTACACCTTC. Translating it yields CASSQEHGMNYGYTF. V and J are TRBV4-3 and TRBJ1-2; D is ambiguous. The CDR3 has 15 amino acids. Germline values: CDR1 LGHNA, CDR2 YSLEER. V dropped 0 bases and J dropped 2 bases, with 10 bases sitting between them.

This chain links TRBV9 with TRBJ1-4; no reliable D call. Germline V gives CDR1 SGDLS, CDR2 YYNGEE. Trimming pared 0 bases from V and 3 bases from J, leaving 15 bases between. This CDR3 region has 17 residues. CDR3 DNA: TGTGCCAGCAGCGTAGCCGGTGGAGGGAGGTCTAATGAAAAACTGTTTTTT. It specifies CASSVAGGGRSNEKLFF.

V and J are TRBV5-1 and TRBJ2-3; D remains ambiguous. V lost 0 bases and J lost 4, with 12 bases in between. The germline V gene has CDR1 SGHRS and CDR2 YFSETQ. This CDR3 comprises 15 residues. CDR3 nucleotides: TGCGCCAGCAGCTTGGATTTAGGGAATGCAGATACGCAGTATTTT. It specifies CASSLDLGNADTQYF.

This clone was seen once. The genes are TRBV7-2 and TRBJ2-2; 10 bases match TRBD1. With 6 bases clipped from V and 5 bases from J, the junction kept 6 bases outside the gene matches. This CDR3 contains 15 residues. Looked up from germline, CDR1 is SGHTA and CDR2 is FQGNSA. The CDR3: CASSLTGGSTGELFF. The CDR3, as DNA: TGTGCCAGCAGTTTGACAGGGGGCTCTACCGGGGAGCTGTTTTTT.

The chain employs TRBV29-1 and TRBJ2-2, with 7 bases that match TRBD1. This CDR3 comprises 14 residues. The germline V gene encodes CDR1 SQVTM and CDR2 ANQGSEA. Trimming took 5 bases from V and 0 from J; bases not matched to a gene: 3. The CDR3 DNA is TGCAGCGTTCCCGGGACAGCGAACACCGGGGAGCTGTTTTTT. Its protein product is CSVPGTANTGELFF.

CDR3: CASSLAGTYEQYF. CDR3 sequence (DNA): TGCGCCAGCAGCTTGGCCGGGACATACGAGCAGTACTTC. J is TRBJ2-7 and V is TRBV5-1; D may be TRBD1 (6 bases). Deletions cut 0 bases from V and 4 bases from J, with 8 bases between. This CDR3 has 13 amino acids. Germline loops: CDR1 SGHRS, CDR2 YFSETQ. Supplemented by reference TRBV5-1 and TRBJ2-7, the full variable domain reads KAGVTQTPRYLIKTRGQQVTLSCSPISGHRSVSWYQQTPGQGLQFLFEYFSETQRNKGNFPGRFSGRQFSNSRSEMNVSTLELGDSALYLCASSLAGTYEQYFGPGTRLTVT.

The chain is built from TRBV18 and TRBJ1-3, with D hard to call. Germline assignment: CDR1 KGHSH and CDR2 LQKENI. The length of the CDR3 is 15 residues. V was pared by 1 base and J by 2 bases, with 9 bases between. The CDR3 region is CASSPQGQAGNTIYF. The CDR3 coding sequence is TGTGCCAGCTCACCACAGGGTCAGGCTGGAAACACCATATATTTT.

V and J are TRBV7-8 and TRBJ1-1, with 11 bases fitting TRBD1. The trim removed 5 bases at V and 0 bases at J, leaving 5 bases unmatched. In germline, CDR1 is SGHVS, CDR2 FQNEAQ. The CDR3 contains 16 residues. CDR3 sequence: CASSPRDRGVNTEAFF. The DNA of the CDR3 is TGTGCCAGCAGCCCCCGGGACAGGGGGGTGAACACTGAAGCTTTCTTT.